The clone carrying this T cell receptor beta chain was seen only a few times. This CDR3 spans 17 amino acids. Germline CDR1 reads SEHNR; CDR2 reads FQNEAQ (reference sequence). J lost 0 bases, V lost 2 bases, and 6 bases had no gene match. TCRdb re-analysed the reads in MiXCR, keeping a single row per CDR3 protein. Of 200,000 to 250,000 distinct CDR3 sequences in the sample, approximately 24% were seen once. This entry is derived from a study of T cell repertoires in cytomegalovirus infection. Specimen: CD8+ T cells from PBMCs. The clonotype originates from a human donor in good health (CMV status not recorded). Some clones in this sample may be carry-over from other donors' samples. The chain employs TRBV7-9 and TRBJ1-1, with 10 bases aligning to TRBD1. In DNA form, the CDR3 reads TGTGCCAGCAGCTTATCAGGGACAGGGGAGGTGAACACTGAAGCTTTCTTT. This codes for CASSLSGTGEVNTEAFF.